What follows describes a single T cell receptor beta chain. This clonotype was recorded a few times. Its antigen is not yet known. Base-call qualities are not available, and no considerably larger clone is one nucleotide away. The sample is drawn from a study of blood T cells in healthy people across ages (dated by TCRdb to 2014 to 2015). Study-level background: Template switching captured roughly one uniquely barcoded TCR beta cDNA molecule per two T cells in model experiments. Using deep sequencing normalized with unique cDNA molecular identifiers, the study measured how TCR beta repertoire diversity changes with age. The donors were split into four age groups: young (average around 15 years), middle-aged (more than 35), aged (about 62) and long-lived (roughly 88). Donors of different ages were randomly distributed across sequencing lanes to avoid experimental bias. The study analyzed two additional independent replicas of 1 million unique cDNA reads from the same blood draw for two donors, one aged 18 to 30 and one aged 80 or older.

The 39 donors, aged about 6 to 95 years, were systemically healthy Caucasian individuals from Russia. Each donor gave 8 to 10 milliliters of peripheral blood, drawn into EDTA-treated Vacutainer tubes. Ficoll-Paque density-gradient centrifugation was used to isolate PBMCs, with at least 7 million obtained per sample. Total RNA was extracted from PBMCs with Trizol reagent, with at least 6 micrograms obtained per sample. For every donor, flow cytometry on a PBMC aliquot measured the percentage of naive CD45RAhigh/CD27high T cells. Study-wide conclusions, independent of this receptor: The percentage of naive T cells measured by flow cytometry correlated strongly with observed TCR beta diversity. Conclusive comparison of naive and antigen-experienced compartments was prevented by the profiling of bulk unsorted PBMCs. Because the CMV infection status of the donors was unknown, age-related changes in expanded clonotypes may potentially have been confounded. Observed TCR beta diversity per million T cells fell roughly linearly with age, and a significant reduction was already apparent by age about 36. Compared with the aged group, the long-lived group had more naive CD4+ T cells, fewer expanded clones and increased TCR diversity, a pattern suggesting age selection. Estimates of total diversity from one million sequenced T cells were regarded as lower bounds and underestimates.

Receptors were amplified or captured by 5' RACE. TCRdb lists the instrument as Illumina HiSeq 2500. A second about 7 to 11 cycle PCR used a sample-barcoded 5' primer and a J-beta primer mix. A template-switch 5' adaptor carrying 12 random nucleotides introduced a unique molecular identifier onto each TCR beta cDNA molecule. Each sample yielded at least 3 million CDR3-containing paired-end reads. First-strand cDNA synthesis was performed from all RNA using the Mint cDNA synthesis kit, with priming by a TRBC-specific oligonucleotide. Following uracil-DNA glycosylase treatment, all cDNA underwent a first 18-cycle PCR with the universal primers M1SS and BC2_uni_R. The authors' analysis ran thus. For normalization, 1 million high-quality reads, each with a distinct molecular identifier, were randomly selected from each sample. Reads sharing molecular identifiers were discarded rather than binned into consensus sequences. CDR3 identification, clonotype clustering and error correction used MiTCR with a Q25 quality threshold and the strictest error-elimination algorithm. A nonparametric unseen species model using Euler transformation provided a lower-bound estimate of total TCR beta diversity. TCRdb handled the public reads itself, with Q25 trimming in fastp and clone calling in MiXCR, and kept productive beta chains. Each CDR3 protein gets just one entry, which takes the most common genes and DNA from the rows behind it. These V and J calls rely on TCRdb rather than the paper's analysis. The sample yields 700,000 to 1,000,000 distinct CDR3 sequences; 40% to 50% were counted once. Jointly, the top ten make up around 21% of the sample.

This TCR came from a man aged 55 to 69 in good health. Sequencing was carried out using blood.

The DNA sequence reads TGTGCCAGCAGTTCCTCGATAACTCGGGGGCAGAGATACGAGCAGTACTTC. This codes for CASSSSITRGQRYEQYF. This chain is built from TRBV6-2 or TRBV6-3 and TRBJ2-7; the D segment might be TRBD1 or TRBD2, since each matches 6 bases. Cut back by 4 bases and 4 bases, the V and J ends lie 23 bases apart. The CDR3 runs 17 residues from the cysteine to the phenylalanine. Just the 51-base CDR3 DNA is kept, in frame starting at base 1. The germline V gene sets CDR1 to MNHEY and CDR2 to SVGEGT.